These 26 T cell receptor beta chains were sequenced from one sample in a study of identical twins. Each CDR3 protein is one row after TCRdb ran MiXCR on the 5' RACE reads. The sample includes about 260,000 distinct CDR3 sequences, roughly 7% of them seen just once. This sample also belongs to another study, concerning yellow fever vaccine responses in identical twins.

The sample was memory (CD45RO+) T cells sorted from blood. These TCRs come from a woman aged 18-29 years in good health.

This clonotype was detected only a few times. The chain combines TRBV2 with TRBJ2-3; 15 bases are a match to TRBD2. CDR1 is SNHLY and CDR2 is FYNNEI in the germline V gene. The CDR3 runs 17 residues. J lost 4 bases, V lost 6 bases, and 8 bases had no gene match. CDR3 amino acids: CASRGGLAGGRADTQYF. DNA of the CDR3: TGTGCCAGCAGGGGGGGACTAGCGGGAGGACGCGCAGATACGCAGTATTTT.

The chain combines TRBV5-1 with TRBJ2-7; unclear D gene. The CDR3 consists of 14 residues. V lost 0 bases, J lost 2 bases, and 9 bases lay in between. Germline V CDR1 and CDR2: SGHRS, YFSETQ. The CDR3 coding sequence is TGCGCCAGCAGCTTGGACTGGGGTCCCTACGAGCAGTACTTC. Residues: CASSLDWGPYEQYF.

There are many counts of this clonotype. An end of the junction differs from the germline gene, which may be a read error. The rearrangement links TRBV12-3 or TRBV12-4 to TRBJ1-1; D not resolved. This CDR3 region has 14 residues. The CDR3 here is CATSLHKLNTEAFF. In DNA, the CDR3 is TGTGCCACCAGTTTACACAAGTTGAACACTGAAGCTTTCTTT.

The rearrangement joins TRBV20-1 to TRBJ1-1; D ambiguous. Between the trimmed V and J ends, which lost 1 base and 3 bases, there was a span of 6 bases. CDR1 and CDR2 (germline): DFQATT, SNEGSKA (reference sequence). The CDR3 is made up of 12 amino acids. The CDR3 protein is CSARARDTEAFF. DNA of the CDR3: TGCAGTGCTAGAGCCCGGGACACTGAAGCTTTCTTT.

This clonotype was counted between two and nine times. V usage is TRBV10-3 and J usage is TRBJ1-1; 7 nucleotides align to TRBD1. Per germline, CDR1 ENHRY and CDR2 SYGVKD. The ends lost 5 bases at V and 0 bases at J; junction bases unmatched: 3. The CDR3 spans 14 residues. CDR3 amino acids: CAISHGTVNTEAFF. The CDR3 DNA follows: TGTGCCATCAGTCATGGGACAGTGAACACTGAAGCTTTCTTT.

The chain carries TRBV2 and TRBJ2-6; D uncertain. V lost 0 bases and J lost 2, with 11 bases in between. CDR3 length: 17 residues. In germline, CDR1 is SNHLY, CDR2 FYNNEI. The CDR3 coding sequence is TGTGCCAGCAGTGAAGCCCCCTCGACCCCTGGGGCCAACGTCCTGACTTTC. Translated, it gives CASSEAPSTPGANVLTF.

This clonotype was detected only a few times. The chain is built from TRBV2 and TRBJ1-1, with 8 bases that match TRBD1. Trimming removed 6 bases from V and 4 bases from J; junction bases left unmatched: 4. Germline V gene lookup returns CDR1 SNHLY and CDR2 FYNNEI. This CDR3 has 13 amino acids. The DNA for the CDR3 is TGTGCCAGCAGATCCACAGGGGGCACTGAAGCTTTCTTT. Translating gives CASRSTGGTEAFF.

The rearrangement joins TRBV2 to TRBJ1-2, with 10 bases that match TRBD1. Germline loops: CDR1 SNHLY, CDR2 FYNNEI. CDR3 length: 15 residues. V was pared by 11 bases and J by 8 bases, with 17 bases of the junction left unmatched. CDR3 loop: CAGLKSGTGVRGYTF. CDR3 DNA: TGTGCCGGGTTAAAATCCGGGACAGGGGTCCGCGGCTACACCTTC.

At least ten counts were recorded for this clonotype. V usage is TRBV24-1 and J usage is TRBJ2-3; 10 nucleotides line up with TRBD1. The CDR3 sequence is 14 residues long. Germline V CDR1 and CDR2: KGHDR, SFDVKD. Germline trimming cut 5 bases from V and 4 bases from J; bases unmatched to any gene: 2. The CDR3 is CATSGDRGPDTQYF. The CDR3 region has the DNA TGTGCCACCAGTGGCGACAGGGGGCCAGATACGCAGTATTTT.

This clonotype was found a few times. J is TRBJ2-5 and V is TRBV7-6; D is unresolved. Germline CDR1 SGHVS, CDR2 FNYEAQ. This CDR3 has 14 residues. Trimming stripped 1 base from V and 5 bases from J, with 11 bases between. As DNA, the CDR3 is TGTGCCAGCAGCTTAGAACCCAATGTGGAGACCCAGTACTTC. Translation gives CASSLEPNVETQYF. The full variable domain, completed using reference TRBV7-6 and TRBJ2-5, is GAGVSQSPRYKVTKRGQDVALRCDPISGHVSLYWYRQALGQGPEFLTYFNYEAQQDKSGLPNDRFSAERPEGSISTLTIQRTEQRDSAMYRCASSLEPNVETQYFGPGTRLLVL.

This clonotype appeared a few times. Written as DNA, the CDR3 is TGCAGTGCTACCAGCGGGAGGGCCGTCTACAATGAGCAGTTCTTC. Translation gives CSATSGRAVYNEQFF. The chain uses TRBV20-1 and TRBJ2-1, with TRBD2 identical over 10 bases. The CDR3 length is 15 residues. Germline CDR1 is DFQATT and CDR2 is SNEGSKA (reference sequence). Trimming at V came to 4 bases and at J to 3 bases, leaving 6 bases not matched to a gene.

This rearrangement joins TRBV29-1 to TRBJ2-1; D tentatively fits TRBD1 or TRBD2 (5 bases each). V was trimmed by 5 bases and J by 8 bases, leaving 13 bases between them. The CDR3 is 12 amino acids. The V gene's germline CDR1 is SQVTM and CDR2 ANQGSEA. The CDR3 DNA follows: TGCAGCGTTCCCGGGGTGGGGGATGAGCAGTTCTTC. Its translation is CSVPGVGDEQFF.

The gene calls are TRBV29-1 and TRBJ2-5; no firm D call. Germline V gene data show CDR1 as SQVTM and CDR2 as ANQGSEA. V shed 1 base and J shed 5 bases, with 14 bases lying between them. The CDR3 length is 14 residues. CDR3: CSVEVNTARETQYF. The DNA for the CDR3 is TGCAGCGTTGAAGTTAACACAGCCCGGGAGACCCAGTACTTC.

The chain carries TRBV6-1 and TRBJ2-1; 11 bases map to TRBD2. CDR1 and CDR2 from the germline V gene are MNHNS and SASEGT. This CDR3 comprises 16 residues. The junction had 9 bases not matched to a gene; V was cut back by 6 bases and J by 5 bases. The CDR3 coding sequence is TGTGCCAGCAGGCAGTTAGCGGGGGGGCTCAACAATGAGCAGTTCTTC. Translating it yields CASRQLAGGLNNEQFF.

This chain joins TRBV7-8 and TRBJ2-1; D may be TRBD2 (6 bases). The CDR3 extends over 18 amino acids. Trimming pared 5 bases from V and 0 bases from J, leaving 20 bases between. CDR1 and CDR2 from the germline V gene are SGHVS and FQNEAQ. CDR3 bases: TGTGCCAGCAGCCAGTCATCAATAGCGGTTCTCTCCTACAATGAGCAGTTCTTC. It is translated as CASSQSSIAVLSYNEQFF.

This clonotype appeared many times. The chain couples TRBV27 to TRBJ2-3; D is undetermined. V gave up 5 bases and J gave up 2 bases, with 17 bases separating them. There are 16 residues in the CDR3. In germline, CDR1 is MNHEY, CDR2 SMNVEV (reference sequence). The CDR3 DNA follows: TGTGCCAGCAGTCCGTCTTGGAACAGCCTCACAGATACGCAGTATTTT. This codes for CASSPSWNSLTDTQYF.

The rearrangement links TRBV5-1 to TRBJ2-5; D perhaps matches TRBD1 (5 bases). V gave up 0 bases and J gave up 2 bases, with 11 bases separating them. CDR3 size: 15 residues. The germline V gene encodes CDR1 SGHRS and CDR2 YFSETQ. The CDR3 reads CASSLDLGVQETQYF. The CDR3 coding sequence is TGCGCCAGCAGCTTGGATCTAGGGGTACAAGAGACCCAGTACTTC.

The V call is TRBV6-5, the J call TRBJ2-2; 10 positions match TRBD2. CDR3 length: 16 residues. After removal of 2 bases from V and 3 bases from J, the junction contained 3 bases not matched to a gene. CDR1 and CDR2 from the germline V gene are MNHEY and SVGAGI. The CDR3 reads CASSYDLAGDTGELFF. CDR3 in DNA: TGTGCCAGCAGTTACGACCTAGCGGGAGACACCGGGGAGCTGTTTTTT.

The chain combines TRBV10-3 with TRBJ1-6, with TRBD1 identical over 9 bases. With V trimmed by 0 bases and J by 9 bases, 6 bases remained unmatched. CDR3 length: 16 amino acids. Germline V gene sequence: CDR1 ENHRY, CDR2 SYGVKD. CDR3 sequence reads: CAISESKGQGSSPLHF. The CDR3 nucleotides read TGTGCCATCAGTGAGTCGAAGGGACAGGGTTCTTCACCCCTCCACTTT.

This sequence joins TRBV7-9 and TRBJ2-5, with D unresolved. The germline CDR1 and CDR2 sequences are SEHNR and FQNEAQ (reference sequence). The CDR3 spans 15 residues. V was cut by 5 bases and J by 4 bases, with 17 bases left in between. In nucleotides, the CDR3 is TGTGCCAGCAGCCCCCCTGTGTGGTTAGGAGAGACCCAGTACTTC. Amino acid sequence: CASSPPVWLGETQYF.

This clonotype has a handful of counts. The genes are TRBV2 and TRBJ2-1; TRBD2 agrees at 10 bases. V trimming: 4 bases; J trimming: 6 bases; junction bases outside the gene matches: 9. Germline V gene lookup returns CDR1 SNHLY and CDR2 FYNNEI. The CDR3 is made up of 16 amino acids. The CDR3, as DNA: TGTGCCAGCAGTGCGCTAGCGGGGGCGAAATCCAATGAGCAGTTCTTC. It codes for CASSALAGAKSNEQFF.

The chain has TRBV6-1 and TRBJ2-2; D unclear. V dropped 6 bases and J dropped 3 bases, with 17 bases sitting between them. CDR1 is MNHNS and CDR2 is SASEGT in the germline V gene. This CDR3 contains 16 residues. The CDR3 DNA sequence: TGTGCCAGCAGCCACCCGGGCGGCACTGACACCGGGGAGCTGTTTTTT. Its protein product is CASSHPGGTDTGELFF.

The rearrangement uses TRBV19 and TRBJ2-7, with D hard to call. Per germline, CDR1 LNHDA and CDR2 SQIVND (reference sequence). This CDR3 is built from 12 residues. V lost 6 bases and J 6 bases, leaving 12 bases between the germline ends. For the CDR3, the DNA is TGTGCCAGTAGCCGCCCAGGAAGCGAGCAGTACTTC. Its translation: CASSRPGSEQYF.

The chain joins TRBV6-1 to TRBJ2-7; TRBD2 agrees at 10 bases. The trim removed 6 bases at V and 3 bases at J, leaving 5 bases unmatched. Germline loops: CDR1 MNHNS, CDR2 SASEGT. The CDR3 has 14 amino acids. Here the CDR3 reads CASSPLAGVYEQYF. The CDR3 DNA reads TGTGCCAGCAGCCCTCTAGCGGGAGTCTACGAGCAGTACTTC.

This clonotype occurred a few times. The chain recombines TRBV7-9 with TRBJ1-3; D might be TRBD1 (5 bases). V lost 1 base, J lost 0 bases, and 10 bases lay in between. Per the germline V gene, CDR1 is SEHNR and CDR2 is FQNEAQ (reference sequence). The length of the CDR3 is 16 residues. CDR3 DNA: TGTGCCAGCAGCTTAGGGGGGGGAACCTCTGGAAACACCATATATTTT. It translates to CASSLGGGTSGNTIYF.

The chain carries TRBV6-4 and TRBJ2-3, with D unresolved. V lost 4 bases to trimming and J lost 0 bases, with 5 bases between them. In germline, CDR1 is MRHNA, CDR2 SNTAGT. The CDR3 sequence is 13 residues long. The CDR3 bases are TGTGCCAGCAGTGGGGCTAGCACAGATACGCAGTATTTT. It is translated as CASSGASTDTQYF.